The clone carrying this T cell receptor (beta chain) was counted a single time. Its specificity is not known. The same CDR3 is also encoded by other DNA sequences in this sample. CDR1 and CDR2 (germline): SGHRS, YFSETQ. Trimming removed 2 bases at V and 0 bases at J, with 5 bases between. CDR3 length: 13 amino acids. This sample was taken from a study of shared clonotypes between healthy human individuals. This table comes from immunoSEQ multiplex PCR, and its TCRdb copy is limited to in-frame clones, with some not included. The table has nearly 1 million clones, around three quarters seen once; the top ten hold around 1.4%. General study results and limits: On the whole, naive subsets had larger estimated richness than memory subsets had.

The chain combines TRBV5-1 with TRBJ1-1; D uncertain. The source of this sequence is a young man in good health. Sequencing input: memory CD4+ T cells sorted from blood. Subset here: CD45RA-negative fraction. CDR3 protein: CASSFTVNTEAFF. CDR3 coding DNA: TGCGCCAGCAGCTTCACCGTGAACACTGAAGCTTTCTTT.